Following are 4 T cell receptor beta chains from one sample sequenced in a study of cytomegalovirus exposure and HLA in healthy donors. PCR employed 60 Vbeta and 13 Jbeta primers. Data came from immunoSEQ multiplex PCR; TCRdb stores just in-frame clones and leaves some out. Of under 200,000 clones detected, about 80% appear once; the ten largest clones hold approximately 1.3%. The sequenced sample was PBMCs. These receptors were obtained from a man aged 25 to 40 in good health and CMV-seronegative.

This clone came up once. The chain is built from TRBV7-9 and TRBJ1-6, with 7 bases fitting TRBD1. The CDR3 is 13 residues long. V dropped 5 bases and J dropped 11; count of bases not matched to a gene: 6. Germline CDR1 SEHNR, CDR2 FQNEAQ (reference sequence). CDR3 nucleotides: TGTGCCAGCAGCCTCGATACAGGGGCACCCCTCCACTTT. It specifies CASSLDTGAPLHF.

This rearrangement joins TRBV18 to TRBJ1-1; a possible D gene is TRBD1 (6 bases). Trimming removed 6 bases from V and 5 bases from J, with 31 bases in between. There are 19 residues in the CDR3. The germline V gene has CDR1 KGHSH and CDR2 LQKENI. CDR3 in DNA: TGTGCCAGCTCCGACTCCGGGACATCGGGTAAGGGGCCGAGGACTGAAGCTTTCTTT. Protein sequence: CASSDSGTSGKGPRTEAFF.

The rearrangement uses TRBV11-3 and TRBJ2-1, with a tentative D call TRBD2 (5 bases). The CDR3 consists of 14 residues. V lost 6 bases and J lost 6, with 15 bases in between. Per germline, CDR1 SGHNT and CDR2 YENEEA. The CDR3 DNA sequence: TGTGCCAGCAGTAGGTCCGGGCGGGTCAATGAGCAGTTCTTC. Encoded protein: CASSRSGRVNEQFF.

Only a few counts were recorded for this clone. CDR3 residues: CASSYSGGWQTQYF. For the CDR3, the DNA is TGTGCCAGCAGTTATAGCGGGGGGTGGCAGACCCAGTACTTC. The chain combines TRBV7-2 with TRBJ2-5; 10 nucleotides match TRBD2. The CDR3 spans 14 residues. Germline V CDR1 and CDR2: SGHTA, FQGNSA. Losses at the gene ends were 6 bases for V and 6 bases for J; bases not matched to a gene: 7.